The 21 T cell receptor beta chains below come from one sample, sequenced in a study of cytomegalovirus exposure and HLA in healthy donors. 13 Jbeta primers and 60 Vbeta primers were used for the PCR. Clones were read by immunoSEQ multiplex PCR, and TCRdb kept only the in-frame ones, dropping some. The sample has over 85,000 clones, more than 60% seen once. The sequencing input was PBMCs. These receptors came from a man aged 25-40 years in good health and CMV-seropositive.

The rearrangement links TRBV6-5 to TRBJ1-3; D uncertain. V gave up 6 bases and J gave up 0 bases, with 12 bases separating them. The CDR3 contains 15 residues. CDR1 is MNHEY, CDR2 SVGAGI, per germline. The CDR3 is CASSPWAFSGNTIYF. CDR3 DNA: TGTGCCAGCAGCCCGTGGGCCTTCTCTGGAAACACCATATATTTT.

The sample holds one count of this clone. This chain uses TRBV6-1 with TRBJ1-1; possibly TRBD1 for D (6 bases). Germline loops: CDR1 MNHNS, CDR2 SASEGT. CDR3 size: 12 residues. With 6 bases removed from V and 7 bases from J, the gap between germline ends came to 12 bases. The CDR3 is CASSQQGNEAFF. CDR3 nucleotides: TGTGCCAGCAGCCAACAGGGTAATGAAGCTTTCTTT.

This clone was found once. The V gene is TRBV19, the J gene TRBJ1-1; a weak D match, TRBD1 (6 bases). The germline V and J ends were trimmed by 7 bases and 2 bases, with 17 bases remaining between them. Germline V lookup: CDR1 LNHDA, CDR2 SQIVND (reference sequence). The CDR3 has 15 amino acids. The CDR3 sequence: CASTQRGGENTEAFF. As DNA, the CDR3 is TGTGCCAGTACCCAAAGGGGGGGCGAAAACACTGAAGCTTTCTTT.

V gene TRBV4-3 combines with J gene TRBJ2-1, with a tentative D call TRBD2 (5 bases). Trimming cost V 3 bases and J 1 base, with 13 bases left between them. CDR1 is LGHNA, CDR2 YSLEER, per germline. The CDR3 covers 16 residues. In DNA, the CDR3 is TGCGCCAGCAGCCATCCAAGTGGGAGTTCCTACAATGAGCAGTTCTTC. This translates into CASSHPSGSSYNEQFF.

This clone was detected a few times. This sequence joins TRBV7-9 and TRBJ1-2; 10 bases line up with TRBD1. V lost 5 bases, J lost 2 bases, and 11 bases stayed unmatched. Germline V gives CDR1 SEHNR, CDR2 FQNEAQ (reference sequence). The CDR3 extends over 17 amino acids. The CDR3 sequence: CASSPTKTTGGNYGYTF. CDR3 bases: TGTGCCAGCAGCCCGACCAAAACGACAGGGGGCAACTATGGCTACACCTTC.

The rearrangement joins TRBV10-3 to TRBJ1-2; no definite D call. Germline values: CDR1 ENHRY, CDR2 SYGVKD. This CDR3 has 13 residues. V lost 2 bases, J lost 6 bases, and 10 bases lay in between. This CDR3 reads CAISESRYDGYTF. CDR3 DNA sequence: TGTGCCATCAGTGAGAGCAGGTACGATGGCTACACCTTC.

This clone was detected once. The V gene is TRBV7-8, the J gene TRBJ1-2; 8 bases fit TRBD1. This CDR3 spans 17 amino acids. Trimming at V came to 7 bases and at J to 6 bases, leaving 19 bases not matched to a gene. The germline V gene has CDR1 SGHVS and CDR2 FQNEAQ. The CDR3 region is CASTLRDRNSFIDGYTF. The DNA for the CDR3 is TGTGCCAGCACCCTCAGGGACAGGAATAGCTTTATCGATGGCTACACCTTC.

The CDR3 loop reads CASSLTVNQPQHF. The DNA for the CDR3 is TGTGCCAGCAGCTTGACAGTAAATCAGCCCCAGCATTTT. This rearrangement joins TRBV7-8 to TRBJ1-5, with a weak D call TRBD1 (5 bases). Trimming took 3 bases from V and 4 from J, leaving 7 bases between them. Germline V lookup: CDR1 SGHVS, CDR2 FQNEAQ. The CDR3 has 13 amino acids. Combining the CDR3 with reference TRBV7-8 and TRBJ1-5 gives the whole variable domain GAGVSQSPRYKVAKRGQDVALRCDPISGHVSLFWYQQALGQGPEFLTYFQNEAQLDKSGLPSDRFFAERPEGSVSTLKIQRTQQEDSAVYLCASSLTVNQPQHFGDGTRLSIL.

The CDR3 here is CASSLGTGPSYEQYF. The DNA of the CDR3 is TGTGCCAGCAGCTTAGGGACAGGTCCCTCCTACGAGCAGTACTTC. The gene calls are TRBV11-2 and TRBJ2-7; 7 bases map to TRBD1. The CDR3 has 15 amino acids. Germline V gene data show CDR1 as SGHAT and CDR2 as FQNNGV. Germline trimming cut 1 base from V and 0 bases from J; bases unmatched to any gene: 3.

This clone is a singleton in its sample. This chain uses TRBV7-9 with TRBJ2-5, with 9 nucleotides matching TRBD2. The junction had 12 bases not matched to a gene; V was cut back by 5 bases and J by 2 bases. The germline V gene encodes CDR1 SEHNR and CDR2 FQNEAQ (reference sequence). CDR3 length equals 17 residues. The CDR3 reads CASSPAGASGDQETQYF. Written as DNA, the CDR3 is TGTGCCAGCAGCCCCGCCGGTGCTAGCGGGGATCAAGAGACCCAGTACTTC. Full variable domain (outside the CDR3, taken from reference TRBV7-9 and TRBJ2-5): DTGVSQNPRHKITKRGQNVTFRCDPISEHNRLYWYRQTLGQGPEFLTYFQNEAQLEKSRLLSDRFSAERPKGSFSTLEIQRTEQGDSAMYLCASSPAGASGDQETQYFGPGTRLLVL.

The V call is TRBV11-2, the J call TRBJ2-1, with TRBD2 matching 9 bases. This CDR3 region has 16 residues. CDR1 and CDR2 (germline): SGHAT, FQNNGV. V shed 1 base and J 9 bases; nucleotides not matched to a gene: 10. CDR3 DNA sequence: TGTGCCAGCAGCTTAGTGTTCGTAGCGGGGGCGGGTGAGCAGTTCTTC. Translated, it gives CASSLVFVAGAGEQFF.

Turning to this clone: Other DNA sequences within the sample encode an identical CDR3. The V gene is TRBV27, the J gene TRBJ1-5; TRBD1 might be the D (6 bases). The V end was cut by 2 bases, the J end by 4 bases, with 9 bases between. CDR1 is MNHEY and CDR2 is SMNVEV in the germline V gene (reference sequence). CDR3 size: 14 residues. The CDR3 DNA is TGTGCCAGCAGTTTAGGACAGCTAAATCAGCCCCAGCATTTT. This codes for CASSLGQLNQPQHF.

The genes are TRBV2 and TRBJ2-2, with D perhaps TRBD1 (6 bases). V lost 6 bases and J lost 5, with 13 bases in between. Germline values: CDR1 SNHLY, CDR2 FYNNEI. The CDR3 spans 14 residues. CDR3 nucleotides: TGTGCCAGCAGGGCCGGGACACTTACCGGGGAGCTGTTTTTT. Protein product: CASRAGTLTGELFF.

This clone appeared once. The chain is built from TRBV5-1 and TRBJ2-7, with D possibly TRBD1 on 6 matching bases. The CDR3 has 13 amino acids. Germline CDR1 reads SGHRS; CDR2 reads YFSETQ. The V end lost 2 bases, the J end lost 5 bases, and 11 bases lay between the germline ends. In DNA, the CDR3 is TGCGCCAGCAGCTTAGACAGGTTCCACGAGCAGTACTTC. Its protein is CASSLDRFHEQYF.

The genes are TRBV7-9 and TRBJ1-4, with D possibly TRBD1 on 5 matching bases. The ends were cut back, 0 bases at V and 14 bases at J, with 10 bases in the middle. Per the germline V gene, CDR1 is SEHNR and CDR2 is FQNEAQ (reference sequence). The CDR3 loop spans 12 amino acids. The CDR3 DNA reads as TGTGCCAGCAGCTTAGCTGCAGGGAATCTGTTTTTT. Its translation: CASSLAAGNLFF.

The chain carries TRBV12-5 and TRBJ1-5, with 7 bases matching TRBD1. Germline-derived CDR1 and CDR2 are LGHNT and FRNRAP. V was clipped by 6 bases and J by 5 bases; unmatched bases: 7. CDR3 length: 14 amino acids. CDR3 loop: CASGNGQEDQPQHF. DNA of the CDR3: TGTGCTAGTGGGAATGGACAGGAGGATCAGCCCCAGCATTTT.

V gene TRBV7-9 combines with J gene TRBJ2-1; 7 nucleotides align to TRBD2. Germline V gene lookup returns CDR1 SEHNR and CDR2 FQNEAQ (reference sequence). Trimming removed 7 bases from V and 2 bases from J; junction bases left unmatched: 14. There are 17 residues in the CDR3. The CDR3 nucleotides read TGTGCCAGCACCGGGAGGTCCTACCCCAAGCCCTACAATGAGCAGTTCTTC. It yields the protein CASTGRSYPKPYNEQFF.

This chain connects TRBV7-9 to TRBJ1-2, with D maybe TRBD1 (6 bases). This CDR3 spans 16 amino acids. The V end was cut by 3 bases, the J end by 6 bases, with 20 bases between. Germline V CDR1 and CDR2: SEHNR, FQNEAQ (reference sequence). In DNA form, the CDR3 reads TGTGCCAGCAGCTTCGGGGGGCTCGAAATCAGTGATGGCTACACCTTC. Its protein product is CASSFGGLEISDGYTF.

This clone was detected only once. The gene calls are TRBV6-1 and TRBJ1-2; no firm D call. The CDR3 is 14 amino acids. V shed 4 bases and J shed 1 base, with 10 bases lying between them. The V gene's germline CDR1 is MNHNS and CDR2 SASEGT. In DNA form, the CDR3 reads TGTGCCAGCAGTGGGGCCAAAAGTAACTATGGCTACACCTTC. As protein: CASSGAKSNYGYTF.

This clone was observed a handful of times. The rearrangement uses TRBV6-5 and TRBJ2-7, with TRBD2 matching 7 bases. This CDR3 contains 12 residues. V shed 2 bases and J 6 bases; nucleotides not matched to a gene: 1. Germline V gene sequence: CDR1 MNHEY, CDR2 SVGAGI. This CDR3 is CASSYTGGEQYF. The DNA of the CDR3 is TGTGCCAGCAGTTACACGGGGGGCGAGCAGTACTTC.

The chain uses TRBV7-3 and TRBJ2-1, with 8 bases matching TRBD1. CDR3 length: 18 residues. The germline V gene has CDR1 SGHTA and CDR2 FQGTGA. V was clipped by 6 bases and J by 0 bases; unmatched bases: 13. This chain's CDR3 is CASSPKGIGQGSYNEQFF. As DNA, the CDR3 is TGTGCCAGCAGTCCAAAGGGTATAGGACAGGGCTCCTACAATGAGCAGTTCTTC. The full variable domain, with the rest looked up from reference TRBV7-3 and TRBJ2-1, is GAGVSQTPSNKVTEKGKYVELRCDPISGHTALYWYRQSLGQGPEFLIYFQGTGAADDSGLPNDRFFAVRPEGSVSTLKIQRTERGDSAVYLCASSPKGIGQGSYNEQFFGPGTRLTVL.